This T cell receptor beta chain derives from a study of T cells expressing NK-cell markers. The CDR3 covers 15 residues. Germline loops: CDR1 MNHNY, CDR2 SVGAGI (reference sequence). TCRdb reworked the 5' RACE reads into one entry per CDR3 protein, no DNA. In all, the sample yields 400,000 or so distinct CDR3 sequences. V gene TRBV6-6 combines with J gene TRBJ2-1; no DNA is available, so the TRBD1 call from TCRdb remains unchecked. The sample consisted of blood T cells: a sorted CD56 or NKG2C T cell subset, CD4+ or CD8+ T cells, or bulk PBMC T cells (not recorded which). This TCR came from a woman aged 50 to 65 in good health. CDR3 sequence: CASSSTGGGGDEQFF.